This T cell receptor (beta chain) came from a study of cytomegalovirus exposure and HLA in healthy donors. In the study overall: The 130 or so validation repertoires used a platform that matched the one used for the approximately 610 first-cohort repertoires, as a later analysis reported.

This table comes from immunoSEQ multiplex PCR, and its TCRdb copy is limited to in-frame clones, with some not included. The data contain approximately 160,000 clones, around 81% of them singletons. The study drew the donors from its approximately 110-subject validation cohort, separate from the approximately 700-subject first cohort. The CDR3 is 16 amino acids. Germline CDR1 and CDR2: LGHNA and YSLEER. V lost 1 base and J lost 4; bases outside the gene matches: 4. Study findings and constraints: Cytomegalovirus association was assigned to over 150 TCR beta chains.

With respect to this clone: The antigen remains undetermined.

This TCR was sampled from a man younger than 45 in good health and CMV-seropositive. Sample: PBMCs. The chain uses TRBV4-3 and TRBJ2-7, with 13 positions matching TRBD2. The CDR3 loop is CASSQGLAGGHYEQYF. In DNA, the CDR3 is TGCGCCAGCAGCCAAGGACTAGCGGGGGGCCATTACGAGCAGTACTTC.